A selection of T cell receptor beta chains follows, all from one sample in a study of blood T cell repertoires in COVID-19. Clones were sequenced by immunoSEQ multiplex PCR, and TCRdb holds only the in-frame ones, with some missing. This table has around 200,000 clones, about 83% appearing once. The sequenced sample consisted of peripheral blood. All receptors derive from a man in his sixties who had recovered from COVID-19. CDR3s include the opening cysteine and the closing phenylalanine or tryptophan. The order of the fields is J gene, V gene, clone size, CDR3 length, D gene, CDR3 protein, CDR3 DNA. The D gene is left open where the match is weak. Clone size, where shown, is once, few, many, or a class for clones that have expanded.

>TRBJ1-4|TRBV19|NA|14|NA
CASSADSPNEKLFF
TGTGCCAGTAGTGCGGACAGTCCTAATGAAAAACTGTTTTTT
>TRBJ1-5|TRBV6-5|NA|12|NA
CASGLTGGPQHF
TGTGCCAGCGGTCTGACTGGAGGGCCCCAGCATTTT
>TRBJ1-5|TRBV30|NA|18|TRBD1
CAWTGNSMGTVSNQPQHF
TGTGCCTGGACCGGGAACTCGATGGGGACAGTAAGCAATCAGCCCCAGCATTTT
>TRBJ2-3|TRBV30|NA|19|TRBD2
CAWSRRLRTSGGIGDTQYF
TGTGCCTGGAGTCGAAGGTTGCGGACTAGCGGGGGAATAGGGGATACGCAGTATTTT
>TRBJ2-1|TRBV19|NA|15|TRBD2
CASTMRLADTNEQFF
TGTGCCAGTACCATGCGACTAGCGGACACCAATGAGCAGTTCTTC
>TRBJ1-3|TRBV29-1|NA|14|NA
CSVRVQSLGNTIYF
TGCAGCGTCCGGGTGCAAAGCCTCGGAAACACCATATATTTT
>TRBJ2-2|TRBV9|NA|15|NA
CASSALKGDTGELFF
TGTGCCAGCAGCGCCTTAAAGGGAGACACCGGGGAGCTGTTTTTT
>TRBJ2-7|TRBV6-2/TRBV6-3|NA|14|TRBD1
CASSSWTGAYEQYF
TGTGCCAGCAGTTCGTGGACAGGGGCCTACGAGCAGTACTTC
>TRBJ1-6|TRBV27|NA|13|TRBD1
CATKRDRLTALHF
TGTGCCACCAAAAGGGACAGATTAACGGCCCTCCACTTT
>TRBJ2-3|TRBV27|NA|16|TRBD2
CASSAASGRRTDTQYF
TGTGCCAGCAGTGCCGCTAGCGGGAGAAGGACAGATACGCAGTATTTT
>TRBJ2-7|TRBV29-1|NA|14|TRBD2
CSVMHSGPLYEQYF
TGCAGCGTGATGCATAGCGGGCCACTCTACGAGCAGTACTTC
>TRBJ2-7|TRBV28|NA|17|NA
CATRTQGTNLLRYEQYF
TGTGCCACCCGGACCCAGGGGACGAACCTACTCCGCTACGAGCAGTACTTC
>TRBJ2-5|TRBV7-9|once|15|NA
CASSLLGGDQETQYF
TGTGCCAGCAGCTTACTAGGTGGTGACCAAGAGACCCAGTACTTC
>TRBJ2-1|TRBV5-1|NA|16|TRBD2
CASNNSGRKTYNEQFF
TGCGCCAGCAACAATAGCGGGAGGAAAACCTACAATGAGCAGTTCTTC
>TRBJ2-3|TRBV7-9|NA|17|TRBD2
CASSPVRGTSVPDTQYF
TGTGCCAGCAGCCCGGTGAGGGGGACTAGCGTTCCAGATACGCAGTATTTT
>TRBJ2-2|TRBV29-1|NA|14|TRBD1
CSVRQGVGSGELFF
TGCAGCGTCAGACAGGGGGTGGGTTCCGGGGAGCTGTTTTTT
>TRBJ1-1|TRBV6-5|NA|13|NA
CASSHTPHTEAFF
TGTGCCAGCAGTCATACACCCCACACTGAAGCTTTCTTT
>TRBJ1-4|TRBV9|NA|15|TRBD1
CASSPQTGENEKLFF
TGTGCCAGCAGCCCCCAGACAGGGGAGAATGAAAAACTGTTTTTT
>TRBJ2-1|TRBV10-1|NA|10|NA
CASSFGEQFF
TGCGCCAGCAGTTTCGGTGAGCAGTTCTTC
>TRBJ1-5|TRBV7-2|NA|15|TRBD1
CASSPTQGFNQPQHF
TGTGCCAGCAGCCCTACACAGGGGTTCAATCAGCCCCAGCATTTT
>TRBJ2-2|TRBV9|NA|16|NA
CASSEVGGLNTGELFF
TGTGCCAGCAGCGAAGTCGGGGGTTTAAACACCGGGGAGCTGTTTTTT
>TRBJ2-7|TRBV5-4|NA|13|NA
CASSWPSSYEQYF
TGTGCCAGCAGCTGGCCATCTTCCTACGAGCAGTACTTC
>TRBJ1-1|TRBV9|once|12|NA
CASSDALGEAFF
TGTGCCAGCAGCGACGCCCTCGGGGAAGCTTTCTTT
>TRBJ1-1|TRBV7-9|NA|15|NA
CASSPQGHQNTEAFF
TGTGCCAGTAGCCCCCAGGGGCACCAGAACACTGAAGCTTTCTTT
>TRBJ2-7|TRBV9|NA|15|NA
CASSVAAGFGYEQYF
TGTGCCAGCAGCGTAGCGGCGGGATTTGGCTACGAGCAGTACTTC
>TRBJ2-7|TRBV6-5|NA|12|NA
CASRRDNYEQYF
TGTGCCAGCAGGAGGGATAACTACGAGCAGTACTTC
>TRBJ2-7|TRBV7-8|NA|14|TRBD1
CASSLGDREREQYF
TGTGCCAGCAGCTTAGGGGACAGGGAACGCGAGCAGTACTTC
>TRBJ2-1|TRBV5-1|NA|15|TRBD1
CASSSFGTGFNEQFF
TGCGCCAGCAGCTCTTTCGGGACAGGGTTCAATGAGCAGTTCTTC
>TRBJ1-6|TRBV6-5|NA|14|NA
CASSYGAGNSPLHF
TGTGCCAGCAGTTACGGGGCGGGGAATTCACCCCTCCACTTT